This T cell receptor beta chain is from a study of T cell responses to AZD1222 COVID-19 vaccine. There are 16 residues in the CDR3. The germline CDR1 and CDR2 sequences are SGHDT and YYEEEE. V gave up 1 base and J gave up 4 bases; unmatched junction bases: 9. Overall study findings and caveats: Spike-specific TCR breadth and depth rose after two AZD1222 doses. Variant regions that are unmutated are reportedly the target of nearly half of spike-specific TCRs. The repertoires were collected only after the peak T cell response.

The method was immunoSEQ multiplex PCR; TCRdb's version includes in-frame clones alone and lacks a portion of them. The table lists roughly 100,000 clones, about 89% of them singletons. A remark on this clone: Its antigen is unknown.

The chain links TRBV5-6 to TRBJ2-7, with 9 bases aligning to TRBD2. The sequence was collected from an adult who received the MenACWY meningococcal vaccine as a control. The starting material was peripheral blood, obtained 28 days after the second dose of the MenACWY control vaccine. The CDR3 reads CASSLSGLANPYEQYF. The CDR3 DNA reads as TGTGCCAGCAGCTTGTCCGGACTAGCGAACCCGTACGAGCAGTACTTC. Filled out from reference TRBV5-6 and TRBJ2-7, the complete variable domain reads DAGVTQSPTHLIKTRGQQVTLRCSPKSGHDTVSWYQQALGQGPQFIFQYYEEEERQRGNFPDRFSGHQFPNYSSELNVNALLLGDSALYLCASSLSGLANPYEQYFGPGTRLTVT.